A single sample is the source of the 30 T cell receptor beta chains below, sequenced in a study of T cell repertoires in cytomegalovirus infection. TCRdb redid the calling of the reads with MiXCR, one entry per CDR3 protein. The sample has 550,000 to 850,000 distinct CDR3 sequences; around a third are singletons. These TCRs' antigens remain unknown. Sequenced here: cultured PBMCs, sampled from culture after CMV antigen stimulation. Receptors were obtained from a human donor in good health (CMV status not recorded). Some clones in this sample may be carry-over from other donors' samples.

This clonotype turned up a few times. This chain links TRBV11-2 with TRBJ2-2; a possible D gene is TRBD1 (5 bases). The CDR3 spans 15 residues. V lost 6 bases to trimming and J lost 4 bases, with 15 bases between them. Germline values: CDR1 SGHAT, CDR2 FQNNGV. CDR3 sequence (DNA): TGTGCCAGCAGTTCTCTCTCAGGGTCCACCGGGGAGCTGTTTTTT. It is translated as CASSSLSGSTGELFF.

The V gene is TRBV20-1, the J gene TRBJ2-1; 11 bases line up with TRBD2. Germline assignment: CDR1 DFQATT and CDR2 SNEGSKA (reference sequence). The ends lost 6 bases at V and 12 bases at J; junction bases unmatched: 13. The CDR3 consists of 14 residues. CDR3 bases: TGCAGTGCCCCCGAGGGTAGCGGGGGGGCCTGGCAGTTCTTC. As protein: CSAPEGSGGAWQFF.

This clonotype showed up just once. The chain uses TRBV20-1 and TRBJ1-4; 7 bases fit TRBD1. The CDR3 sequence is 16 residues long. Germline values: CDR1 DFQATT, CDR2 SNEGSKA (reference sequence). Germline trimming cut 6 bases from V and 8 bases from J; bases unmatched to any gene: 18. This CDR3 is CSAQQDDRDSQEKLFF. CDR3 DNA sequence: TGCAGTGCCCAACAAGACGACCGGGACAGCCAGGAAAAACTGTTTTTT.

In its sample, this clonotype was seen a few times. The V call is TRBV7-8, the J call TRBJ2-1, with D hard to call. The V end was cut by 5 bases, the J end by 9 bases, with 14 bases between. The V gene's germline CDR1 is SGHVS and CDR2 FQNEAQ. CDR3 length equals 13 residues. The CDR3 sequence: CASSPPPVGEQFF. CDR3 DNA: TGTGCCAGCAGCCCACCCCCTGTGGGTGAGCAGTTCTTC.

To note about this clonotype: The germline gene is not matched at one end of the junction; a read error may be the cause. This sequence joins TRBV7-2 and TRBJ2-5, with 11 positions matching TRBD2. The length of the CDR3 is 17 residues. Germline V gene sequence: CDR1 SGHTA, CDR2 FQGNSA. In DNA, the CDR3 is TGTGTCAGCAGCTTAGCGGGGGGGGCTAGCTTACGAGAGACCCAGTACTTC. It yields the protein CVSSLAGGASLRETQYF. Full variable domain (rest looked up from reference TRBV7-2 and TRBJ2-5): GAGVSQSPSNKVTEKGKDVELRCDPISGHTALYWYRQSLGQGLEFLIYFQGNSAPDKSGLPSDRFSAERTGGSVSTLTIQRTQQEDSAVYLCVSSLAGGASLRETQYFGPGTRLLVL.

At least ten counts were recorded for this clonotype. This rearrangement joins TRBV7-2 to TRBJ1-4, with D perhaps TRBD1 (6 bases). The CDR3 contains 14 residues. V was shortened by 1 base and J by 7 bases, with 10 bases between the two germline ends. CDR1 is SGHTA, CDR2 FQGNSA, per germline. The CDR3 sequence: CASSLGGAGEKLFF. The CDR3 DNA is TGTGCCAGCAGCTTAGGGGGGGCGGGTGAAAAACTGTTTTTT.

The CDR3: CASSPQRFYGYTF. CDR3 sequence (DNA): TGTGCCAGCAGTCCTCAGAGATTCTATGGCTACACCTTC. The chain couples TRBV6-8 to TRBJ1-2; unclear D gene. Germline CDR1 reads MNHGY; CDR2 reads SAAAGT. The V and J ends lost 5 bases and 4 bases respectively, with 11 bases between them. The CDR3 loop spans 13 amino acids.

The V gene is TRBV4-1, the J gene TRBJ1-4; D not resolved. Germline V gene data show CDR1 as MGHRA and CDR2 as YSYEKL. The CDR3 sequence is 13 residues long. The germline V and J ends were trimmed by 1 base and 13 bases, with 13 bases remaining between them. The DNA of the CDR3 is TGCGCCAGCAGCCAAGGAGCGAATGCCACACTGTTTTTT. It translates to CASSQGANATLFF.

The DNA for the CDR3 is TGTGCCAGTAGTATTACTGGATCTAATGAAAAACTGTTTTTT. This codes for CASSITGSNEKLFF. V gene TRBV19 combines with J gene TRBJ1-4, with D uncertain. The V gene lost 3 bases and the J gene lost 3 bases, with 8 bases spanning the gap. The CDR3 covers 14 residues. Germline V gives CDR1 LNHDA, CDR2 SQIVND (reference sequence). The variable domain in full, with the rest retrieved from reference TRBV19 and TRBJ1-4, is DGGITQSPKYLFRKEGQNVTLSCEQNLNHDAMYWYRQDPGQGLRLIYYSQIVNDFQKGDIAEGYSVSREKKESFPLTVTSAQKNPTAFYLCASSITGSNEKLFFGSGTQLSVL.

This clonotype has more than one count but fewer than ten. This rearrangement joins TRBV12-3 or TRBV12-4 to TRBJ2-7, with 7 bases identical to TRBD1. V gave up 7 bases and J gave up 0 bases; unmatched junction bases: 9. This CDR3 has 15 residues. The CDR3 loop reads CASTGSTGNSYEQYF. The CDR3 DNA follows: TGTGCCAGCACCGGATCGACAGGGAACTCCTACGAGCAGTACTTC.

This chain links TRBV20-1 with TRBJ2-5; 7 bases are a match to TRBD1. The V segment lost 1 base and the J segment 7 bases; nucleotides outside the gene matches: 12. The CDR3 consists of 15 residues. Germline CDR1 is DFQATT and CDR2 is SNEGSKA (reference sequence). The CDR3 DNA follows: TGCAGTGCTAGAGTTTGGGGGACAGTTAAAGGGACCCAGTACTTC. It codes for CSARVWGTVKGTQYF.

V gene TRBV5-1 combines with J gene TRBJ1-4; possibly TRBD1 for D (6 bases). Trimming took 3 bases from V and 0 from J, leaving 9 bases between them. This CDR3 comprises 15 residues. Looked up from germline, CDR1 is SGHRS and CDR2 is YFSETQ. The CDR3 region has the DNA TGCGCCAGCAGCTCAGACAGGACAACTAATGAAAAACTGTTTTTT. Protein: CASSSDRTTNEKLFF.

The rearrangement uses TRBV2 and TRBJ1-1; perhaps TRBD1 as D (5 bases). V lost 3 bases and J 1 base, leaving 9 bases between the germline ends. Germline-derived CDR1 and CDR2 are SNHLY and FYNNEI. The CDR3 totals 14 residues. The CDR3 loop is CASSEAGKNTEAFF. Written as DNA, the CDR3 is TGTGCCAGCAGTGAGGCAGGGAAGAACACTGAAGCTTTCTTT.

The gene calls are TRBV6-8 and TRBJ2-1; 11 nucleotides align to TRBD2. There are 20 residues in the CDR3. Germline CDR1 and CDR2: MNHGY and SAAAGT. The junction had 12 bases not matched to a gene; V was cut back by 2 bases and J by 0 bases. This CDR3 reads CASSYPKGGTSGSSYNEQFF. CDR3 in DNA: TGTGCCAGCAGTTACCCGAAGGGCGGGACTAGCGGTTCCTCCTACAATGAGCAGTTCTTC.

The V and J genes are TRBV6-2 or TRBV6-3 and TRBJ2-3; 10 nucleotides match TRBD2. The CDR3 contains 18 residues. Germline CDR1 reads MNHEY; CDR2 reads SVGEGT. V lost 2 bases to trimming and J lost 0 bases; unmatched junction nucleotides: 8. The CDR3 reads CASSYDRTSGSSTDTQYF. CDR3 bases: TGTGCCAGCAGTTACGATAGGACTAGCGGATCTAGCACAGATACGCAGTATTTT.

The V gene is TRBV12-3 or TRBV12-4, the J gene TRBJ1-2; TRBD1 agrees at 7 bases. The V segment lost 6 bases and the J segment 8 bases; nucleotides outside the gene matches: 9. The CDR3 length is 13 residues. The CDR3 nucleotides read TGTGCCAGCAGGCCTACAGGGGCGGGCGGCTACACCTTC. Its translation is CASRPTGAGGYTF.

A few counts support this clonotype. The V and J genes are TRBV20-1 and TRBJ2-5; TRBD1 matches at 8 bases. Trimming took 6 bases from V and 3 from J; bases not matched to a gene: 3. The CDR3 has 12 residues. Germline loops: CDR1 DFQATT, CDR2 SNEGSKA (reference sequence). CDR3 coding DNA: TGCAGTGCGGGGACAGGTGAAGAGACCCAGTACTTC. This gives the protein CSAGTGEETQYF.

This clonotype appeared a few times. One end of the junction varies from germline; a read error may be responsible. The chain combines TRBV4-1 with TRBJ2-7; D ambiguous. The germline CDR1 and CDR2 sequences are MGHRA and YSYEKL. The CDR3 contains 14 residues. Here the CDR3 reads CASSQERNSYEQYF. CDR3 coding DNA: TGTGCCAGCAGCCAAGAAAGAAATTCCTACGAGCAGTACTTC.

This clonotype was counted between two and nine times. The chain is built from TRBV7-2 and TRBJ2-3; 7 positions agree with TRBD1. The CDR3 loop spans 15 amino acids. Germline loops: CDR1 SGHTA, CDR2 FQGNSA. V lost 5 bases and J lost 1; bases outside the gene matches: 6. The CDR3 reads CASSTQGWGTDTQYF. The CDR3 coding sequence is TGTGCCAGCAGCACACAGGGGTGGGGCACAGATACGCAGTATTTT. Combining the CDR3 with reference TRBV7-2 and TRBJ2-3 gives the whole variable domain GAGVSQSPSNKVTEKGKDVELRCDPISGHTALYWYRQSLGQGLEFLIYFQGNSAPDKSGLPSDRFSAERTGGSVSTLTIQRTQQEDSAVYLCASSTQGWGTDTQYFGPGTRLTVL.

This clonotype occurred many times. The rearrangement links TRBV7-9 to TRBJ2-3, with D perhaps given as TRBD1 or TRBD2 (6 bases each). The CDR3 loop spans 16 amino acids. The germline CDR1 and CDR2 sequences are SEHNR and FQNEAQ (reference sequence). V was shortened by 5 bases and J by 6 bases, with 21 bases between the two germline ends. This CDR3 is CASSPWGLALADTQYF. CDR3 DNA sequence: TGTGCCAGCAGCCCGTGGGGGCTAGCGCTCGCGGATACGCAGTATTTT.

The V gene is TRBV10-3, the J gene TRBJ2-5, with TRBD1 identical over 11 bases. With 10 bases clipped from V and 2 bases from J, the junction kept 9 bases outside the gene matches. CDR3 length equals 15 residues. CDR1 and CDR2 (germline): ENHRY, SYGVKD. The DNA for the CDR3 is TGTGCCACCGCAAGAGGGACAGGGGGGCAAGAGACCCAGTACTTC. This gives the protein CATARGTGGQETQYF.

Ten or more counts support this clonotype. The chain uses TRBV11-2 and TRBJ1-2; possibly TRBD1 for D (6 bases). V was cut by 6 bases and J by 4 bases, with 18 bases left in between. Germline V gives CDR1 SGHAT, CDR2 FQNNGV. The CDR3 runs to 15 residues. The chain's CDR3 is CASSLTVDRPYGYTF. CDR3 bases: TGTGCCAGCAGTTTAACAGTTGACAGGCCCTATGGCTACACCTTC.

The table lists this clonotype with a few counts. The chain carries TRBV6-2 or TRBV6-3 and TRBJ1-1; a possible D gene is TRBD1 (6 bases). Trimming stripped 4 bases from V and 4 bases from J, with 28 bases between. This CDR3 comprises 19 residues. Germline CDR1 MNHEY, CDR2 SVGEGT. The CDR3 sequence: CASSSPQGGGELVGTEAFF. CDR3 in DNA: TGTGCCAGCAGTTCACCCCAAGGGGGGGGCGAGTTGGTGGGCACTGAAGCTTTCTTT.

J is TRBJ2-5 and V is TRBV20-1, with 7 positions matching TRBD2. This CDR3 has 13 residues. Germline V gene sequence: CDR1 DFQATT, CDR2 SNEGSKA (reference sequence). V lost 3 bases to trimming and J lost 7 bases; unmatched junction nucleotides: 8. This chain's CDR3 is CSARLGQRGTQYF. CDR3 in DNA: TGCAGTGCTAGGCTGGGTCAGCGGGGGACCCAGTACTTC.

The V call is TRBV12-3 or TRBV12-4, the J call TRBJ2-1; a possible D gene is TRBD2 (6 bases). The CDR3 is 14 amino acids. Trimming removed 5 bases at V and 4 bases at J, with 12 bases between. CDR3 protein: CASSRAGRYNEQFF. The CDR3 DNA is TGTGCCAGCAGTAGGGCCGGGAGATACAATGAGCAGTTCTTC.

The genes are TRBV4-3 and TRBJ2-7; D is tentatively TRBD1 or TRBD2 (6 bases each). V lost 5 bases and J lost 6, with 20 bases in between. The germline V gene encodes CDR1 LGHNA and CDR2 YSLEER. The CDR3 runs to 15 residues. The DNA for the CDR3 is TGCGCCAGCAGCTTAAAAATCAACAGGGACTCCGAGCAGTACTTC. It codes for CASSLKINRDSEQYF.

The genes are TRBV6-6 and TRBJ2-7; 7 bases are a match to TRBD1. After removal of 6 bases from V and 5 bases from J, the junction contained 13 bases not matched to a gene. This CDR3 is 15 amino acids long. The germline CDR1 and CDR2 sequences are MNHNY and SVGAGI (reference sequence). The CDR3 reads CASSRHPGQPNEQYF. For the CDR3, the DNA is TGTGCCAGCAGCCGACATCCGGGACAGCCCAACGAGCAGTACTTC.

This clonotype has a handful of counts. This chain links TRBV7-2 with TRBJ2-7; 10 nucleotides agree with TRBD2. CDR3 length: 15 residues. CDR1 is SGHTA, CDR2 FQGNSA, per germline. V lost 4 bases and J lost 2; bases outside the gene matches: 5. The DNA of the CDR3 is TGTGCCAGCAGCTCAAGCGGGAGGGATGCCTACGAGCAGTACTTC. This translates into CASSSSGRDAYEQYF.

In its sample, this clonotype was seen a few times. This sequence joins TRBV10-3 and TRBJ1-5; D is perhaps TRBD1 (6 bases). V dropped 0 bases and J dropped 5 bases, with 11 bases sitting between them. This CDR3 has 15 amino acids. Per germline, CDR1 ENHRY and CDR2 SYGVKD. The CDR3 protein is CAISESRGGDQPQHF. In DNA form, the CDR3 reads TGTGCCATCAGTGAGTCCAGGGGAGGAGATCAGCCCCAGCATTTT.

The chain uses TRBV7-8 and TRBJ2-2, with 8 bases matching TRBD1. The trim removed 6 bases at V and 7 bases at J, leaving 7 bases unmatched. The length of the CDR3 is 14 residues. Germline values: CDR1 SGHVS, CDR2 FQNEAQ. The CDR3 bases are TGTGCCAGCAGGTGGACAGGGACGGACGGGGAGCTGTTTTTT. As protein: CASRWTGTDGELFF.